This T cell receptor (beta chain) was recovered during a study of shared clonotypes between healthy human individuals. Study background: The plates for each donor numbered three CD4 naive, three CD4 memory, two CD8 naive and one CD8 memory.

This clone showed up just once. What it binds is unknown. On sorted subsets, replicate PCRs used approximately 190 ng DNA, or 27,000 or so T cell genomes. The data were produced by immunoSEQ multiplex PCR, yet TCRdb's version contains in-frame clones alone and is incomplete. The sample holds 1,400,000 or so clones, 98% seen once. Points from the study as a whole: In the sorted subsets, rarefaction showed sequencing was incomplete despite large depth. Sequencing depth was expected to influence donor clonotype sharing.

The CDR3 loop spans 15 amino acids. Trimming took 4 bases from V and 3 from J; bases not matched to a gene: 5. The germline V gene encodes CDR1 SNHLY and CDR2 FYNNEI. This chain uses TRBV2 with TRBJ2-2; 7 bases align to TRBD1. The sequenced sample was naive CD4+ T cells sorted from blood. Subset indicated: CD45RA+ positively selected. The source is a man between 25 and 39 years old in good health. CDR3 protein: CASSVRGRYTGELFF. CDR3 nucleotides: TGTGCCAGCAGTGTGAGGGGGCGGTACACCGGGGAGCTGTTTTTT.